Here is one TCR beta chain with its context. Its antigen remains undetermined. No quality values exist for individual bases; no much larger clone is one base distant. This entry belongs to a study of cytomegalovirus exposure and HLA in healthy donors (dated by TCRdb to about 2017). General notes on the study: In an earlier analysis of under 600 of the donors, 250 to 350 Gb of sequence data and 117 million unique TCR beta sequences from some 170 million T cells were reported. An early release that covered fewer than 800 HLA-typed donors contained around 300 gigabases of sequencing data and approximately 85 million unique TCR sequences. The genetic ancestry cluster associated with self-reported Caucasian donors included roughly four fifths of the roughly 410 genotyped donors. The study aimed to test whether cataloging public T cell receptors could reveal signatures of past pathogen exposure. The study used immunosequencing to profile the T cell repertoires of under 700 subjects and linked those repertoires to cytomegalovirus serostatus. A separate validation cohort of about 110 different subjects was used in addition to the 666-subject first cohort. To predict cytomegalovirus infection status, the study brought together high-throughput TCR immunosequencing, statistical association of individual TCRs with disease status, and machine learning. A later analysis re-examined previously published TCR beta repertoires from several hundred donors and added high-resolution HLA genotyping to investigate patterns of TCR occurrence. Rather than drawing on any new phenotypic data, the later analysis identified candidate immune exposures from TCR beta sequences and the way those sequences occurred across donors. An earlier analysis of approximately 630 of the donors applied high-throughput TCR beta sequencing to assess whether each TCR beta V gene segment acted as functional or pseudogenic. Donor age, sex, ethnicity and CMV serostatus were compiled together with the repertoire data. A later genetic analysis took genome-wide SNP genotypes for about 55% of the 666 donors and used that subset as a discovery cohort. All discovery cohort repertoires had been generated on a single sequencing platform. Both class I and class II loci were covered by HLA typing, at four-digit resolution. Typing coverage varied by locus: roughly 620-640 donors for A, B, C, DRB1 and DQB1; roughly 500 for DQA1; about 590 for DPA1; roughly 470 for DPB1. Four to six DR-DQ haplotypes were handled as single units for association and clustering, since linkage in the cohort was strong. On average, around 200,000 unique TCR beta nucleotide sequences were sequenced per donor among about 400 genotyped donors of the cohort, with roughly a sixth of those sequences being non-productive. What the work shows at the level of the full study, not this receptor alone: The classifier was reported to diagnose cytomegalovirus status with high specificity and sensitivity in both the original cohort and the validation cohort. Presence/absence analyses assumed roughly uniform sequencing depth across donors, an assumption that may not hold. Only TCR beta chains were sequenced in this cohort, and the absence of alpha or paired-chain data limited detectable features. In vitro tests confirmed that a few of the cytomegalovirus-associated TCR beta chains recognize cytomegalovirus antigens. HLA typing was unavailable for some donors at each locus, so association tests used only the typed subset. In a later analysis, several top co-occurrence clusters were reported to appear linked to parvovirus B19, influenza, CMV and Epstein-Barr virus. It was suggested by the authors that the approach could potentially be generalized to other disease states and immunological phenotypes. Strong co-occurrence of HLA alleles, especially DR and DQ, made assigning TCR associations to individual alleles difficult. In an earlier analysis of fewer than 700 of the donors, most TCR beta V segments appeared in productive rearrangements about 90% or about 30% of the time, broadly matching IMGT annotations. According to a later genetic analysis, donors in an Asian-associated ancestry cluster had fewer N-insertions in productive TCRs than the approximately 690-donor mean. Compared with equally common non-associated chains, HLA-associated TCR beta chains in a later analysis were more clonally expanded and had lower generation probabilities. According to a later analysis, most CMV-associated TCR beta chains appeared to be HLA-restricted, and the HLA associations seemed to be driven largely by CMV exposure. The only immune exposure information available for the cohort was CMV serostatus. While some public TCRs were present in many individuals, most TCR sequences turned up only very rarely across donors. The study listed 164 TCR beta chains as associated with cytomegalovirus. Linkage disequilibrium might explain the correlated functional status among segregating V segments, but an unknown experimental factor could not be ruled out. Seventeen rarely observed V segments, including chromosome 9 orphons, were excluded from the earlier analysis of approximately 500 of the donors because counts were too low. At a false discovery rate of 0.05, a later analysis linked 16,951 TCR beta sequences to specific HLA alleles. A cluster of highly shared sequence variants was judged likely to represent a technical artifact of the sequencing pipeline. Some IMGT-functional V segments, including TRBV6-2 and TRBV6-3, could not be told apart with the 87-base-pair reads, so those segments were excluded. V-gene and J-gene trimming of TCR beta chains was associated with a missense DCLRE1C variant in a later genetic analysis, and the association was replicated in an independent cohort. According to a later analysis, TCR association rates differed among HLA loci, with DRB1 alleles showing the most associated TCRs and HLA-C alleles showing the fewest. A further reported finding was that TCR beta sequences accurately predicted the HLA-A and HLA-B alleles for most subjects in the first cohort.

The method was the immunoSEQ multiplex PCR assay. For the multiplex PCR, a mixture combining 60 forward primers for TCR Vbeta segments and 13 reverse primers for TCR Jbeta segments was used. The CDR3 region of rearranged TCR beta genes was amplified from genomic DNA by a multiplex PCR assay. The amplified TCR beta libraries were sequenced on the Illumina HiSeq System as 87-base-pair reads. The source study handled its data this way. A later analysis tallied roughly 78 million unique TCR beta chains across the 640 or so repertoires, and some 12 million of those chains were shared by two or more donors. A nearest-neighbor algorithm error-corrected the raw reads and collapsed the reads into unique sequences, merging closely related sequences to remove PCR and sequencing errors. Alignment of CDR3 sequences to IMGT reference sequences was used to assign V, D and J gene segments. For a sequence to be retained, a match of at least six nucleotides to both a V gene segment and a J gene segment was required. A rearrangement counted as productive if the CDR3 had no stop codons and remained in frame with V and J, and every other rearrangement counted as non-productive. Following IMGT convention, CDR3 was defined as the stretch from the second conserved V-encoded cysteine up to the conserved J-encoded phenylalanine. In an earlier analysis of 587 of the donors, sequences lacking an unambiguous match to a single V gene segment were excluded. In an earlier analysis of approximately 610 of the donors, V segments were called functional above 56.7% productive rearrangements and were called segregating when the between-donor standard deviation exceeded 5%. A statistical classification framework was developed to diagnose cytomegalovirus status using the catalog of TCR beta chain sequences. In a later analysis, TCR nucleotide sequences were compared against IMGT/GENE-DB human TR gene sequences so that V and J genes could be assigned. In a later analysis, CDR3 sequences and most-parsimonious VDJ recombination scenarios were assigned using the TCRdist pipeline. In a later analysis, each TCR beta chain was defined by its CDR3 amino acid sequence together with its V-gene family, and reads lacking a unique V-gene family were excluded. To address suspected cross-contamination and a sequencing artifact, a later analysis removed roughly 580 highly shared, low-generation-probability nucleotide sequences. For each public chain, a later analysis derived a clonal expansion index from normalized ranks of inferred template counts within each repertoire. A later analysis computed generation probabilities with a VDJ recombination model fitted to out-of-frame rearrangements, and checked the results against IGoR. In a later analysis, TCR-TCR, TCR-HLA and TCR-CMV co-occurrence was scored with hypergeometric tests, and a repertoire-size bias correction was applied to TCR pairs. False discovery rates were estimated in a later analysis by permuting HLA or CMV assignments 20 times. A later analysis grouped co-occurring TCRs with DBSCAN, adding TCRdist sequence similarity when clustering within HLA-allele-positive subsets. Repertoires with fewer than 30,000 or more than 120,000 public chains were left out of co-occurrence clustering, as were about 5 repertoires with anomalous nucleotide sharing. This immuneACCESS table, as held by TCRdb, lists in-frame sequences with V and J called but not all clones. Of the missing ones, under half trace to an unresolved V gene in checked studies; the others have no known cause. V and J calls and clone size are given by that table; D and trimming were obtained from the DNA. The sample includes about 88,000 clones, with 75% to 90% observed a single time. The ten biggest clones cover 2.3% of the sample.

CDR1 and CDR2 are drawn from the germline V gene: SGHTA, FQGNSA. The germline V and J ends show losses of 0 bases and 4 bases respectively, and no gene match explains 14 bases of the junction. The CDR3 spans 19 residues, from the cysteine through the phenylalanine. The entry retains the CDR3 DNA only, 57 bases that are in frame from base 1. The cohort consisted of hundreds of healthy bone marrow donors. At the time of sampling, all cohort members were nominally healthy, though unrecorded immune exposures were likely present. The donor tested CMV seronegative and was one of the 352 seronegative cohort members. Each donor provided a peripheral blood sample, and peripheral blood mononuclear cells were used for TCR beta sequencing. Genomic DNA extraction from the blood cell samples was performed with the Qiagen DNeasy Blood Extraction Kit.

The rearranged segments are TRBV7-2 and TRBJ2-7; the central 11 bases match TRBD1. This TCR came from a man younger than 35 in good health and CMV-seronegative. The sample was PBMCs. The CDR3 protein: CASSLASVKTGTGGYEQYF. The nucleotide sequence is TGTGCCAGCAGCTTAGCGAGCGTGAAAACCGGGACAGGGGGATACGAGCAGTACTTC.